The sequence of this T cell receptor (beta chain) was determined in a study of metastatic and nonmetastatic thyroid tumors. By frequency in the sample, this clone is medium-sized. The germline CDR1 and CDR2 sequences are KGHDR and SFDVKD. Trimming stripped 2 bases from V and 6 bases from J, with 18 bases between. This CDR3 is built from 16 residues. Treatment of any kind had been given to no patient before thyroid surgery. With MiXCR, TCRdb reprocessed the PCR reads. The sample has more than 9,500 clones; roughly 29% are singletons. The rearrangement links TRBV24-1 to TRBJ1-2, with D unclear. The sequencing sample was made of tumor tissue. This receptor was identified in a male donor with papillary thyroid cancer or a benign thyroid nodule (not recorded which). Some clones in this sample may be carry-over from other donors' samples. The CDR3 bases are TGTGCCACCAGTGATTCCTCGGCCCTGGACTATGATGGCTACACCTTC. This encodes CATSDSSALDYDGYTF.